What follows describes a single T cell receptor beta chain. The sample comes from a study of blood T cell repertoires in COVID-19. Germline CDR1 SGHTA, CDR2 FQGNSA. This CDR3 contains 15 residues. The V end lost 5 bases, the J end lost 4 bases, and 17 bases lay between the germline ends. The protocol was immunoSEQ multiplex PCR, while the TCRdb copy is restricted to in-frame clones and leaves out a portion. Of 150,000 to 200,000 clones in the sample, more than 80% are singletons; the top ten hold approximately 8.9%. The clonotype was recovered from a woman aged 60-75 years with acute or convalescent COVID-19. V gene TRBV7-2 combines with J gene TRBJ1-1, with D maybe TRBD1 (6 bases). Sequences were obtained from peripheral blood. Written as DNA, the CDR3 is TGTGCCAGCAGCCTTTTCGGGGGGCAGACCACTGAAGCTTTCTTT. Protein product: CASSLFGGQTTEAFF.